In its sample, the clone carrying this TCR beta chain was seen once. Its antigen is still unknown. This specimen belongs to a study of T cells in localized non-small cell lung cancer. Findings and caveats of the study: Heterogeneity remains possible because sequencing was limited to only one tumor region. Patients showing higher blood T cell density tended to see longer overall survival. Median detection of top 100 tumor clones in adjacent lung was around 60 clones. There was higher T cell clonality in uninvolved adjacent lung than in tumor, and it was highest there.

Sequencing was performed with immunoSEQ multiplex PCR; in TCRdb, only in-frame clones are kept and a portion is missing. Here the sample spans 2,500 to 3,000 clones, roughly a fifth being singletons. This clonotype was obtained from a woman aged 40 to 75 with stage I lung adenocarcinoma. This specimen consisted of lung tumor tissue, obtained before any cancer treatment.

The CDR3 spells CASIGRGGGNQPQHF. The CDR3 DNA sequence: TGTGCCAGTATCGGCAGGGGGGGAGGCAATCAGCCCCAGCATTTT. The chain recombines TRBV19 with TRBJ1-5; 7 nucleotides align to TRBD1. The CDR3 has 15 amino acids. After removal of 7 bases from V and 2 bases from J, the junction contained 8 bases not matched to a gene. The V gene's germline CDR1 is LNHDA and CDR2 SQIVND (reference sequence).